This T cell receptor (beta chain) is drawn from a study of T cell responses to AZD1222 COVID-19 vaccine. Profiled with immunoSEQ multiplex PCR; TCRdb holds only in-frame clones, not every one. The sample holds some 130,000 clones, 85% to 90% seen once. From germline, CDR1 is SEHNR and CDR2 FQNEAQ (reference sequence). The CDR3 has 15 residues. Trimming cost V 5 bases and J 0 bases, with 12 bases left between them. Note on this clone: Its antigen is not identified.

Study conclusions and caveats: Compared with day 0, the breadth and depth of the Spike-specific TCR repertoire rose significantly after two doses of AZD1222.

The TCR sequence derives from an adult in good health. Sequences were derived from peripheral blood, sampled on day 0 of AZD1222 vaccination. The chain combines TRBV7-9 with TRBJ2-3; D gene unclear. CDR3 nucleotides: TGTGCCAGCAGCCCCGTGATGGGCAGCACAGATACGCAGTATTTT. Translated: CASSPVMGSTDTQYF.